One and the same sample provided the 2 T cell receptor beta chains below, sequenced in a study of blood T cells in healthy people across ages. Combining a sample-barcoded 5' primer with a J-beta primer mix, a second PCR ran for about 7 to 12 cycles. A single record per CDR3 protein comes from TCRdb applying MiXCR to the 5' RACE reads. The repertoire holds 900,000 to 950,000 distinct CDR3 sequences, with almost 30% as singletons. These same data were also listed under a study on T cells of mothers and their children.

The sequenced sample was blood. Source of these receptors: a woman between 40 and 50 years old in good health.

This sequence joins TRBV15 and TRBJ1-1, with 7 bases aligning to TRBD1. CDR1 is LNHNV, CDR2 YYDKDF, per germline (reference sequence). Trimming at V came to 9 bases and at J to 0 bases, leaving 10 bases not matched to a gene. The CDR3 totals 15 residues. The CDR3 loop reads CATTRDSLMNTEAFF. CDR3 DNA: TGTGCCACAACCCGGGACAGCTTAATGAACACTGAAGCTTTCTTT.

This clonotype was picked up many times. This sequence joins TRBV30 and TRBJ2-3; 8 bases fit TRBD2. Looked up from germline, CDR1 is GTSNPN and CDR2 is SVGIG (reference sequence). The V and J ends lost 5 bases and 2 bases, in that order; junction bases with no gene match: 6. The CDR3 is 14 amino acids. CDR3 sequence (DNA): TGTGCCTGGGATAGCGGGGATACCACAGATACGCAGTATTTT. Translating gives CAWDSGDTTDTQYF.